What follows describes a single T cell receptor (beta chain). The antigen it recognizes is unknown. Per-base quality was not reported, and no clone a single base away is much larger than it. Donors were healthy HIV-negative adults with no recently reported acute infections or vaccinations. Every donor was a Caucasian adult residing in Nashville, Tennessee, USA. CD4+ T cells were enriched through magnetic negative selection, after which naive cells were positively selected on CD45RA and the remaining negative fraction served as the memory subset. After blood collection by leukapheresis, PBMCs were isolated using Ficoll-Histopaque density gradient centrifugation and then cryopreserved in the vapor phase of liquid nitrogen. Purity and quantity of every magnetically sorted T cell population were checked by analytical flow cytometry. Each sorted fraction had its genomic DNA isolated and then quantified by UV absorbance on a Nanodrop 2000c.

The sample is drawn from a study of shared clonotypes between healthy human individuals (TCRdb year 2020). Background on the whole study: The cohort included a few men and a couple of women between 18 and 49 years of age. For each donor, CD4 naive and CD4 memory were each given three plates, CD8 naive was given two plates, and CD8 memory was given one plate. Each donor's leukapheresis produced roughly between about 0.9 and 9.5 billion PBMCs. To increase sequencing depth and limit assay-specific biases, TCR repertoire library preparation and sequencing were carried out by different laboratories using diverse techniques. To estimate repertoire size and how much clonotype sharing occurs between individuals, the study deeply sequenced the blood TCR repertoires of a handful of healthy adults.

TCR CDR3 regions were amplified from genomic DNA by multiplex PCR using the deep immunoSEQ assay. For each cell subset, the extracted genomic DNA was distributed evenly across all wells of several immunoSEQ 96-well plates, and each plate served as one replicate. For sorted subsets, each replicate PCR was loaded with around 200 ng genomic DNA, equivalent to about 30,000 T cell genomes. Purified libraries were measured with a Qubit 3.0 fluorometer, size-checked on a Bioanalyzer 2100, and measured again with the KAPA Library Quantification kit. A separate single-read 150-cycle Illumina NextSeq 550 flow cell was used to sequence each immunoSEQ 96-well plate. In the paper's pipeline: The immunoSEQ output contained only junctional sequences without quality scores, so filtering could not match that applied to full-length reads. To assign V/J genes and CDR3, sequences were annotated against IMGT germline references using PyIR, a Python wrapper for IgBLAST v1.9. Reads were filtered out if the reads had weak V/J assignments (E-value above 1e-6), no CDR3, stop codons, out-of-frame junctions, or ambiguous translated residues. V3J clonotypes were defined by identical inferred V gene, J gene, and CDR3 amino acid sequence. Percentage overlap between repertoires was computed as shared unique clonotypes divided by the size of the smaller repertoire. Richness of each repertoire was evaluated using RTK rarefaction, the Chao1 estimator, and Recon v2.1 estimates of unobserved clonotypes. Generation probabilities were computed with OLGA for all TCRbeta clonotypes obtained by the gDNA method from a handful of donors. Sourced from immuneACCESS, this table was stored by TCRdb with only in-frame sequences that have V and J called. A share of the clones is absent; for the studies checked, an unresolved V gene accounts for under half, and the remainder has no known explanation. V and J calls and clone size come straight from that table; D and trimming were deduced from the DNA. The sample table lists roughly 2,300,000 clones, roughly 90% of them with a count of one. The ten largest account for approximately 0.41% of the sample.

Paper-wide results and their limitations: Even with the large sequencing depth, rarefaction of the sorted-subset datasets indicated that sequencing was incomplete. Clonotypes shared by all four sorted-subset donors showed higher generation probabilities than non-shared clonotypes. Naive subsets generally had larger estimated clonotype richness than memory subsets. The genetic and exposure-history diversity represented was limited by the small number of donors. Sampling was restricted to blood, and TCR repertoires in tissue are likely to differ from TCR repertoires in blood. Approximately 5% of naive CD4, approximately 3.7% of naive CD8, approximately 2% of memory CD4, and 0.35% to 0.4% of memory CD8 clonotypes were shared across a few donors. Pairwise subsampling indicated that sequencing depth was expected to affect the degree of clonotype sharing among donors.

CDR1 SQVTM and CDR2 ANQGSEA were looked up in the germline V gene. The junction shows trimming of 7 bases on V and 2 bases on J, plus 11 bases between the germline ends. The CDR3 spans 12 residues, from the cysteine through the phenylalanine. Of all the DNA, just the CDR3 is kept, 36 bases in frame from base 1. The sample was naive CD4+ T cells from PBMCs. This specimen's cell subset or site label, per the study, means: CD45RA+ positively selected. This TCR was recovered from a man in his late teens or twenties in good health. Some clones in this sample may be carry-over from other donors' samples. This receptor chain uses TRBV29-1 and TRBJ2-5, and TRBD2 may be the D gene, going by 5 matching bases. The CDR3 here reads CSGRSAQETQYF. The nucleotide sequence is TGCAGCGGGAGGAGTGCACAAGAGACCCAGTACTTC.